The clone carrying this TCR beta chain was counted between two and nine times. The CDR3 is made up of 18 amino acids. Trimming pared 6 bases from V and 0 bases from J, leaving 22 bases between. Per the germline V gene, CDR1 is KGHDR and CDR2 is SFDVKD. TCR beta CDR3 region amplification was performed from RNA transcripts. When the TCR CDR3 underwent first-round RT-PCR, the HTBI primer set was used. TCRdb itself ran the multiplex PCR reads through MiXCR, one entry per CDR3 protein. The repertoire includes 350,000 or so distinct CDR3 sequences, 15% to 20% of them detected once, and around 54% sits in the top ten. These data belong to a study of T cells in Graves' hyperthyroidism and ophthalmopathy. Across the study: Once the initial diagnosis was made, peripheral blood was obtained before any treatment.

Hyperthyroidism, newly diagnosed and lasting under 2 months, affected patients aged 18 to 65. Diagnosis relied on clinical symptoms, serum thyroxine and TRAb, thyroid ultrasound and orbital computed tomography. This clonotype was obtained from a woman aged 45-59 years with Graves' hyperthyroidism. The J gene is TRBJ1-1, the V gene TRBV24-1; no clear D. Sequenced sample: blood. The CDR3 coding sequence is TGTGCCACCAGTCGTTTTGTGCGGCGGGAATCTATGAACACTGAAGCTTTCTTT. The encoded protein is CATSRFVRRESMNTEAFF.